These 6 T cell receptor beta chains were all obtained from the same sample, sequenced in a study of Tregs in tolerant kidney transplant recipients (dated by TCRdb to about 2019). Libraries were prepared through the immunoSEQ multiplex PCR assay. Drawn from immuneACCESS, this table holds only the in-frame rearrangements with V and J called that TCRdb kept. Clones are partly lost; checked studies trace under half to an unresolved V gene and leave the rest unexplained. This sample holds some 110,000 clones; roughly 92% were observed only once. Clones ranked in the top ten supply approximately 0.59% of the sample. The source material was CD4+ T cells from blood. These receptors originate from a human donor in good health.

J is TRBJ2-7 and V is TRBV2; no clear D gene. V lost 4 bases to trimming and J lost 3 bases, with 7 bases between them. Germline V gene sequence: CDR1 SNHLY, CDR2 FYNNEI. This CDR3 spans 12 amino acids. The CDR3 DNA is TGTGCCAGCAGTGCACAGAACTACGAGCAGTACTTC. As protein: CASSAQNYEQYF. Drawing the rest from reference TRBV2 and TRBJ2-7, the complete variable domain is EPEVTQTPSHQVTQMGQEVILRCVPISNHLYFYWYRQILGQKVEFLVSFYNNEISEKSEIFDDQFSVERPDGSNFTLKIRSTKLEDSAMYFCASSAQNYEQYFGPGTRLTVT.

This clone was recorded only once. J is TRBJ2-1 and V is TRBV11-3; unclear D gene. Per the germline V gene, CDR1 is SGHNT and CDR2 is YENEEA. Between the trimmed V and J ends, which lost 2 bases and 6 bases, there was a span of 14 bases. This CDR3 spans 15 amino acids. CDR3 loop: CASSLKDQPPNEQFF. CDR3 DNA: TGTGCCAGCAGCTTAAAAGACCAGCCGCCCAATGAGCAGTTCTTC.

The V gene is TRBV6-6, the J gene TRBJ2-7, with a tentative D call TRBD2 (5 bases). Trimming shortened V by 5 bases and J by 1 base, and 12 bases separated the two germline ends. Germline V gene sequence: CDR1 MNHNY, CDR2 SVGAGI (reference sequence). CDR3 length: 14 residues. The CDR3 loop is CASSVQDSSYEQYF. The CDR3 DNA is TGTGCCAGCAGTGTGCAGGACTCTTCCTACGAGCAGTACTTC.

The rearrangement joins TRBV21-1 to TRBJ1-2. TRBV21-1 is flagged as a pseudogene. The CDR3 covers 14 residues. CDR3 sequence reads: CASNLGGRDYGYTF. Written as DNA, the CDR3 is TGTGCCAGCAACCTGGGGGGCAGGGACTATGGCTACACCTTC.

The rearrangement joins TRBV5-5 to TRBJ1-3; 10 positions agree with TRBD1. Germline loops: CDR1 SGHKS, CDR2 YYEKEE (reference sequence). The V and J ends lost 0 bases and 0 bases, in that order; junction bases with no gene match: 9. The CDR3 runs 19 residues. The CDR3: CASSLVVTGGSTSGNTIYF. The CDR3 DNA is TGTGCCAGCAGCTTGGTGGTGACAGGGGGCTCGACCTCTGGAAACACCATATATTTT.

V is TRBV5-1 and J is TRBJ1-6; possible D gene TRBD1, 5 bases. CDR3 length equals 15 residues. The germline V and J ends were trimmed by 1 base and 8 bases, with 13 bases remaining between them. Germline lookup yields CDR1 SGHRS and CDR2 YFSETQ. The CDR3 here is CASSLNGGFDSPLHF. The CDR3 DNA reads as TGCGCCAGCAGCTTGAACGGGGGATTTGATTCACCCCTCCACTTT.